This TCR beta chain was retrieved from a study of cytomegalovirus exposure and HLA in healthy donors. Broader study findings: In the roughly 130 validation repertoires, a later analysis found that first-cohort TCR clusters tended to co-occur. Some TCR beta chains (more than 150 of them) were listed as cytomegalovirus-associated. Reported performance of the classifier showed diagnosis of cytomegalovirus status with high specificity and sensitivity.

Worth noting for this clone: Its antigen is as yet unknown. Mismatch with germline at one junction end may stem from a read error.

TCRdb's table, derived via immunoSEQ multiplex PCR, lists solely in-frame clones and lacks some. The repertoire includes 50,000 to 80,000 clones, about 89% of them detected once, and approximately 1.7% sits in the top ten. Separate from the approximately 670-subject first cohort was the approximately 120-subject validation cohort, to which the donors belonged. The CDR3 has 15 amino acids. Germline V CDR1 and CDR2: SGHTA, FQGNSA. The specimen sequenced was PBMCs. This receptor was identified in a woman aged 18 to 35 in good health and CMV-seronegative. V and J are TRBV7-2 and TRBJ2-3, with 11 bases identical to TRBD2. The CDR3 spells CASSARLAGPPRFNF. The CDR3 DNA is TGTGCCAGCAGCGCAAGACTAGCGGGGCCCCCACGCTTCAATTTT.